The 12 T cell receptor beta chains given below trace back to one sample, sequenced in a study of cytomegalovirus exposure and HLA in healthy donors. The PCR made use of 60 Vbeta and 13 Jbeta primers. Clones were read by immunoSEQ multiplex PCR, and TCRdb kept only the in-frame ones, dropping some. Altogether some 98,000 clones are present, roughly 76% being singletons, with the ten largest covering approximately 8.4%. The sequenced sample was PBMCs. These receptor sequences come from a human donor in good health.

The chain uses TRBV6-1 and TRBJ1-5, with a possible D match to TRBD1 (5 bases). The germline V gene encodes CDR1 MNHNS and CDR2 SASEGT. V gave up 4 bases and J gave up 3 bases, with 7 bases separating them. This CDR3 region has 13 residues. The DNA of the CDR3 is TGTGCCAGCAGTGCAGGGAACAATCAGCCCCAGCATTTT. Translating gives CASSAGNNQPQHF.

The V and J genes are TRBV5-1 and TRBJ1-4; D unresolved. Trimming removed 0 bases at V and 8 bases at J, with 14 bases between. This CDR3 comprises 15 residues. Per the germline V gene, CDR1 is SGHRS and CDR2 is YFSETQ. The CDR3 reads CASSLGSREGEKLFF. The DNA for the CDR3 is TGCGCCAGCAGCTTGGGGTCAAGGGAGGGCGAAAAACTGTTTTTT.

V is TRBV9 and J is TRBJ2-1; D uncertain. CDR3 size: 16 residues. The germline CDR1 and CDR2 sequences are SGDLS and YYNGEE. Trimming took off 4 bases at V and 3 bases at J, with 17 bases between the two ends. The CDR3 nucleotides read TGTGCCAGCAGCCCGCAGGTGAGACCGATCTACAATGAGCAGTTCTTC. Encoded protein: CASSPQVRPIYNEQFF.

This chain links TRBV5-6 with TRBJ1-1; 8 bases are shared with TRBD1. V lost 1 base to trimming and J lost 5 bases; unmatched junction nucleotides: 7. The CDR3 sequence is 15 residues long. Germline lookup yields CDR1 SGHDT and CDR2 YYEEEE. CDR3 bases: TGTGCCAGCAGCTTGCGGACAGGGAGGGTGACTGAAGCTTTCTTT. Its translation: CASSLRTGRVTEAFF.

V is TRBV7-9 and J is TRBJ1-1; D ambiguous. Per germline, CDR1 SEHNR and CDR2 FQNEAQ (reference sequence). The V gene lost 1 base and the J gene lost 5 bases, with 11 bases spanning the gap. This CDR3 is 14 amino acids long. This CDR3 is CASSLVHPATEAFF. The CDR3 bases are TGTGCCAGCAGCTTAGTCCACCCCGCGACTGAAGCTTTCTTT.

The chain couples TRBV18 to TRBJ2-3; tentatively, D is TRBD2 (6 bases). V lost 6 bases and J lost 3, with 16 bases in between. The CDR3 is 15 amino acids. The germline gives CDR1 KGHSH, CDR2 LQKENI. The CDR3, as DNA: TGTGCCAGCTCGCCGTGGGAGGTAGGGACAGATACGCAGTATTTT. Protein product: CASSPWEVGTDTQYF.

V and J are TRBV5-6 and TRBJ2-7, with D tentatively TRBD2 (5 bases). Trimming took off 4 bases at V and 7 bases at J, with 18 bases between the two ends. This CDR3 region has 14 residues. The germline gives CDR1 SGHDT, CDR2 YYEEEE. The CDR3 nucleotides are TGTGCCAGCAGCCAACGACGGGTTACGGGAGAGCAGTACTTC. Encoded protein: CASSQRRVTGEQYF. Based on the CDR3 plus reference TRBV5-6 and TRBJ2-7, the full variable domain is DAGVTQSPTHLIKTRGQQVTLRCSPKSGHDTVSWYQQALGQGPQFIFQYYEEEERQRGNFPDRFSGHQFPNYSSELNVNALLLGDSALYLCASSQRRVTGEQYFGPGTRLTVT.

The J gene is TRBJ1-5, the V gene TRBV19; 8 nucleotides agree with TRBD1. Germline loops: CDR1 LNHDA, CDR2 SQIVND (reference sequence). Trimming at V came to 0 bases and at J to 4 bases, leaving 8 bases not matched to a gene. The CDR3 covers 17 residues. CDR3 residues: CASSIDPAGGANQPQHF. In DNA form, the CDR3 reads TGTGCCAGTAGTATAGATCCAGCAGGGGGCGCGAATCAGCCCCAGCATTTT. The whole variable domain, remainder taken from reference TRBV19 and TRBJ1-5, is DGGITQSPKYLFRKEGQNVTLSCEQNLNHDAMYWYRQDPGQGLRLIYYSQIVNDFQKGDIAEGYSVSREKKESFPLTVTSAQKNPTAFYLCASSIDPAGGANQPQHFGDGTRLSIL.

The gene calls are TRBV2 and TRBJ2-3; 7 nucleotides line up with TRBD1. Germline V lookup: CDR1 SNHLY, CDR2 FYNNEI. There are 14 residues in the CDR3. V lost 6 bases and J lost 3; bases outside the gene matches: 6. The CDR3 is CASRPRQGTDTQYF. CDR3 DNA sequence: TGTGCCAGCAGACCCCGACAGGGAACAGATACGCAGTATTTT.

The genes are TRBV4-1 and TRBJ2-3; 7 bases fit TRBD2. The CDR3 runs 17 residues. Germline assignment: CDR1 MGHRA and CDR2 YSYEKL. V was clipped by 0 bases and J by 2 bases; unmatched bases: 8. The CDR3 sequence is CASSQEDGGSSTDTQYF. DNA of the CDR3: TGCGCCAGCAGCCAAGAGGACGGGGGGTCCTCCACAGATACGCAGTATTTT.

J is TRBJ1-1 and V is TRBV6-1, with 7 bases lining up with TRBD1. Germline assignment: CDR1 MNHNS and CDR2 SASEGT. The ends lost 6 bases at V and 3 bases at J; junction bases unmatched: 4. The CDR3 sequence is 13 residues long. The CDR3 region has the DNA TGTGCCAGCAGAAGGGACAGCTACACTGAAGCTTTCTTT. This sequence encodes CASRRDSYTEAFF.

The CDR3 nucleotides are TGTGCCAGCACCCCTCGGGGTTGGATTAGTAATGAGCAGTTCTTC. Its protein product is CASTPRGWISNEQFF. The chain joins TRBV7-2 to TRBJ2-1; the D gene is possibly TRBD2 (5 bases). V lost 7 bases to trimming and J lost 7 bases, with 20 bases between them. CDR1 and CDR2 (germline): SGHTA, FQGNSA. CDR3 length equals 15 residues.